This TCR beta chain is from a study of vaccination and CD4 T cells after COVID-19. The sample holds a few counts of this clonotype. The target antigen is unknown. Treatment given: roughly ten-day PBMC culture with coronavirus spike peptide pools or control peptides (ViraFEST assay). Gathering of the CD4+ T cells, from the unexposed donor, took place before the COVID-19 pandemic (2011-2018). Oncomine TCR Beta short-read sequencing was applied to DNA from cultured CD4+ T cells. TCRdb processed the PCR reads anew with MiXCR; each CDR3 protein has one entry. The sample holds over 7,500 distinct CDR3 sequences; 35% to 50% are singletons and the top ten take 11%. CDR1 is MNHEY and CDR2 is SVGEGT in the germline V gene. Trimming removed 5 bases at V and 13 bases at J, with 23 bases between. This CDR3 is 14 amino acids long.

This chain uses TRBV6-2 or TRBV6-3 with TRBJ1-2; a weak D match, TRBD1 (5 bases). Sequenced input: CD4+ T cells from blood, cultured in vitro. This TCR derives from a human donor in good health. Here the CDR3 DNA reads TGTGCCAGCAGTAAGGCCACCCGGCAGGGCTTCTGCACCTTC. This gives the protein CASSKATRQGFCTF.